This is a list of T cell receptor beta chains from one sample in a study of control samples from healthy donors and cancer patients. Only in-frame clones appear in the TCRdb table, and some are missing; sequencing was by immunoSEQ multiplex PCR. The table records some 110,000 clones, over 90% of them present only once. The specimen sequenced was blood. These receptors originate from a young man in good health. Both conserved end residues are part of each CDR3. Fields, in order: V gene, D gene, J gene, clone size, CDR3 DNA, CDR3 protein. A D gene is named only where the DNA matches it firmly. Clone sizes are given selectively: once, few, many, or a class where the clone is expanded.

TRBV13,TRBD2,TRBJ2-3,once,TGTGCCAGCAGCTCCCCTAGCGGGGGGGTAACAGATACGCAGTATTTT,CASSSPSGGVTDTQYF
TRBV5-1,-,TRBJ2-6,-,TGCGCCAGCAGCTTGGTGGGTCCGATTAGTTCTGGGGCCAACGTCCTGACTTTC,CASSLVGPISSGANVLTF
TRBV9,TRBD1,TRBJ2-5,-,TGTGCCAGCAGCGCCGCGGCTGGACAGGGGGGTGGGACCCAGTACTTC,CASSAAAGQGGGTQYF
TRBV10-2,-,TRBJ1-3,-,TGCGCCAGCCAAGGTGCTCCCTCTGGAAACACCATATATTTT,CASQGAPSGNTIYF
TRBV19,TRBD2,TRBJ2-3,-,TGTGCCAGTAGTAGAACCACTAGCGGGGGGCTACCAAGCACAGATACGCAGTATTTT,CASSRTTSGGLPSTDTQYF
TRBV27,-,TRBJ1-3,-,TGTGCCAGCAGCCCCCTTTATAAGGATTTGTCTGGAAACACCATATATTTT,CASSPLYKDLSGNTIYF
TRBV27,TRBD1,TRBJ2-7,once,TGTGCCAGCAGTCCCCAGACAGGGGGCTACGAGCAGTACTTC,CASSPQTGGYEQYF
TRBV6-6,-,TRBJ1-2,-,TGTGCCAGCAGTTACTCGAATCAGGCCGGTAAATATGGCTACACCTTC,CASSYSNQAGKYGYTF
TRBV4-1,TRBD1,TRBJ1-4,-,TGCGCCAGCAGCCAAGGAGACGGGACAGGGGGCGAAAAACTGTTTTTT,CASSQGDGTGGEKLFF
TRBV12-3/TRBV12-4,-,TRBJ1-6,-,TGTGCCAGCAGTTTAAAGGCGAATTCACCCCTCCACTTT,CASSLKANSPLHF
TRBV19,TRBD2,TRBJ2-2,-,TGTGCCAGTACCAACGATGGGGGGGTGAACACCGGGGAGCTGTTTTTT,CASTNDGGVNTGELFF
TRBV28,TRBD1,TRBJ1-2,-,TGTGCCAGCACTATCCGACCAGGGGGCGGTGTATATGGCTACACCTTC,CASTIRPGGGVYGYTF
TRBV19,-,TRBJ1-1,-,TGTGCCAGTAGTATAAAGGCTACGAACACTGAAGCTTTCTTT,CASSIKATNTEAFF
TRBV19,-,TRBJ2-5,-,TGTGCCAGTAGTATCCTCGTGGAGGAGACCCAGTACTTC,CASSILVEETQYF
TRBV9,TRBD1,TRBJ2-6,-,TGTGCCAGCAGTCCACAGGGGGCTGGGGCCAACGTCCTGACTTTC,CASSPQGAGANVLTF
TRBV7-2,TRBD2,TRBJ2-3,once,TGTGCCAGCAGCCCTCGACTAGCGGGGGGGCTCCAGTATTTT,CASSPRLAGGLQYF
TRBV6-4,TRBD1,TRBJ1-6,few,TGTGCCAGCAGAAGGACAGGGGGAGAATCACCCCTCCACTTT,CASRRTGGESPLHF
TRBV9,TRBD1,TRBJ1-3,-,TGTGCCAGCAGCCCCGGGACAGGGAGCTCTGGAAACACCATATATTTT,CASSPGTGSSGNTIYF
TRBV6-5,-,TRBJ1-6,-,TGTGCCAGCAGTTACGGGGGTGCGGGTAATTCACCCCTCCACTTT,CASSYGGAGNSPLHF
TRBV27,-,TRBJ1-6,-,TGTGCCAGCAAAAGGGGGTATTCACCCCTCCACTTT,CASKRGYSPLHF
TRBV21-1,-,TRBJ1-3,-,TGTGCCAGCAGCCTACCGGGACAGGACGCCGGAAACACCATATATTTT,CASSLPGQDAGNTIYF
TRBV6-5,-,TRBJ1-2,-,TGTGCCAGCACCAAGGTGGGGCTGAACTATGGCTACACCTTC,CASTKVGLNYGYTF
TRBV19,-,TRBJ1-5,few,TGTGCCAGTAGCGGGGGTGACAATCAGCCCCAGCATTTT,CASSGGDNQPQHF
TRBV30,-,TRBJ1-2,-,TGTGCCTGGAGTGTGCAGAACTATGGCTACACCTTC,CAWSVQNYGYTF
TRBV5-1,TRBD2,TRBJ2-3,-,TGCGCCAGCAGCGCCGGGACTAGCGGGGGCTCAGATACGCAGTATTTT,CASSAGTSGGSDTQYF
TRBV9,-,TRBJ1-5,-,TGTGCCAGCAGCGTAGGGCCGTATAGCAATCAGCCCCAGCATTTT,CASSVGPYSNQPQHF
TRBV5-6,-,TRBJ1-2,-,TGTGCCAGCACCCTCGGACGGGCTAACTATGGCTACACCTTC,CASTLGRANYGYTF
TRBV5-5,-,TRBJ2-5,-,TGTGCCAGCAGTCCTGCCCCAGTCCCGCGGGAGACCCAGTACTTC,CASSPAPVPRETQYF
TRBV15,-,TRBJ2-5,-,TGTGCCACCAGCAGGGGTTTGGGAGAGACCCAGTACTTC,CATSRGLGETQYF
TRBV9,TRBD1,TRBJ1-2,-,TGTGCCAGCAGCCCAACCGGGACAGGGAACTATGGCTACACCTTC,CASSPTGTGNYGYTF
TRBV5-5,-,TRBJ1-4,-,TGTGCCAGCAGCTTGGTGGCGGGGACCGCCGAAAAACTGTTTTTT,CASSLVAGTAEKLFF
TRBV6-6,-,TRBJ1-3,-,TGTGCCAGCAGCTCTCCAGATACATCCCCTGGAAACACCATATATTTT,CASSSPDTSPGNTIYF
TRBV5-6,-,TRBJ2-3,-,TGTGCCAGCAGCACCACAGGAGGCACAGATACGCAGTATTTT,CASSTTGGTDTQYF
TRBV2,-,TRBJ1-1,-,TGTGCCAGCCTCCGGGGGCGGCTAATGAACACTGAAGCTTTCTTT,CASLRGRLMNTEAFF
TRBV6-5,TRBD1,TRBJ2-7,-,TGTGCCAGCAGCATAACACAGGGGAACTACGAGCAGTACTTC,CASSITQGNYEQYF
TRBV11-2,-,TRBJ2-3,-,TGTGCCAGCAGCTTAGGAGATACGCAGTATTTT,CASSLGDTQYF
TRBV6-1,-,TRBJ1-2,-,TGTGCCAGCAGTGCCAACCAGGGATCTTTTAACTATGGCTACACCTTC,CASSANQGSFNYGYTF